This T cell receptor beta chain was retrieved from a study of patients and donors after allogeneic stem cell transplantation (dated by TCRdb to the early 2020s). Of note for this clonotype: Its binding antigen is unknown. No much larger clone exists at a distance of one base, and base qualities are not known.

The library was built by means of RT-PCR. These reads were obtained on a NextSeq 550. TCRdb reanalyzed the raw reads on its own, using fastp at Q25 for trimming and MiXCR for clone calling, and kept in-frame beta chains. Rows are combined by CDR3 protein, so each entry shows the most common genes and DNA. In all, the sample holds approximately 200,000 distinct CDR3 sequences, and around 41% of those were seen once. The ten largest clonotypes hold 33% of the sample. Via the germline V gene, CDR1 is SGHDN and CDR2 FVKESK. The CDR3 measures 15 amino acids from cysteine to phenylalanine. Of all the DNA, just the CDR3 is kept, 45 bases in frame from base 1. V is pared back by 0 bases and J by 6 bases, with 15 bases lying between the germline termini.

The sequence was collected from a human donor who was either an allogeneic HSCT recipient or a stem cell or donor lymphocyte infusion donor (not recorded which). It is not recorded whose cells these are; they may come from a transplant donor. Recombination linked TRBV14 to TRBJ2-7, and the D gene may be TRBD1, 6 bases matching. Sequencing was done on a sample of blood, either unsorted or a sorted T cell fraction (not recorded which). The CDR3 region has the sequence CASSQDLTGRGEQYF. The DNA is as follows: TGTGCCAGCAGCCAAGATTTGACAGGAAGAGGCGAGCAGTACTTC.